Presented here are 16 T cell receptor beta chains from one specimen sequenced in a study of graft-versus-host responses after intestinal transplantation. Which antigens these TCRs recognize remains unknown. Assay used: immunoSEQ multiplex PCR; TCRdb lists only in-frame clones, some missing. The table includes roughly 85,000 clones, 85% to 95% detected once. Sequences were derived from unstimulated CD8+ T cells sorted from spleen or lymph node cells, sampled before transplant. The receptors here all came from a human donor who was the organ donor for an intestinal transplant.

The gene calls are TRBV6-5 and TRBJ1-1, with a tentative D call TRBD1 (6 bases). Germline assignment: CDR1 MNHEY and CDR2 SVGAGI. The CDR3 is 14 amino acids. V was trimmed by 5 bases and J by 1 base, leaving 11 bases between them. In nucleotides, the CDR3 is TGTGCCAGCAGTATTGGAGGGGGGAACACTGAAGCTTTCTTT. Protein product: CASSIGGGNTEAFF.

This clone was seen only once. CDR3 residues: CASSSDWGPGQRVRTKQYF. The CDR3 nucleotides read TGTGCCAGCAGCTCCGATTGGGGCCCGGGACAGAGAGTTCGTACGAAGCAGTACTTC. The chain employs TRBV5-5 and TRBJ2-7, with TRBD1 matching 7 bases. V was pared by 3 bases and J by 8 bases, with 26 bases of the junction left unmatched. This CDR3 spans 19 amino acids. Per germline, CDR1 SGHKS and CDR2 YYEKEE (reference sequence).

This clone was recorded a few times. This rearrangement joins TRBV27 to TRBJ1-2; TRBD1 agrees at 12 bases. Losses at the gene ends were 0 bases for V and 7 bases for J; bases not matched to a gene: 6. Germline CDR1 reads MNHEY; CDR2 reads SMNVEV (reference sequence). The CDR3 loop spans 16 amino acids. The CDR3: CASSLSGTGGASGYTF. The DNA for the CDR3 is TGTGCCAGCAGTTTATCCGGGACAGGGGGCGCCTCTGGCTACACCTTC.

A word on this clone: A junction boundary mismatches the germline segment, possibly from a read error. The rearrangement joins TRBV5-1 to TRBJ2-1; 11 bases agree with TRBD2. This CDR3 has 15 amino acids. Germline lookup yields CDR1 SGHRS and CDR2 YFSETQ. This CDR3 is CASRLLAGDGNEQFF. CDR3 in DNA: TGCGCCAGCCGCTTACTAGCGGGGGACGGCAATGAGCAGTTCTTC.

The rearrangement uses TRBV15 and TRBJ1-4; no firm D call. There are 15 residues in the CDR3. V lost 1 base to trimming and J lost 7 bases, with 13 bases between them. The germline CDR1 and CDR2 sequences are LNHNV and YYDKDF (reference sequence). CDR3 region: CATSRGVLGGEKLFF. CDR3 DNA sequence: TGTGCCACCAGCAGAGGCGTCTTGGGCGGTGAAAAACTGTTTTTT.

The V gene is TRBV6-5, the J gene TRBJ1-1; weak D call: TRBD1 (6 bases). The CDR3 consists of 14 residues. Germline V gene sequence: CDR1 MNHEY, CDR2 SVGAGI. V was trimmed by 5 bases and J by 6 bases, leaving 16 bases between them. The CDR3, as DNA: TGTGCCAGCAGTCCCGGGGGGGACAACGCTGAAGCTTTCTTT. It translates to CASSPGGDNAEAFF.

CDR3 protein: CASRKTPGEETQYF. The DNA for the CDR3 is TGTGCCAGCAGGAAAACCCCGGGGGAAGAGACCCAGTACTTC. The chain links TRBV7-9 to TRBJ2-5; weak D call: TRBD2 (6 bases). In germline, CDR1 is SEHNR, CDR2 FQNEAQ (reference sequence). Trimming left V 6 bases short and J 3 bases short, with 14 bases between. The CDR3 sequence is 14 residues long.

This clone appeared once. This chain links TRBV5-6 with TRBJ2-1, with D unclear. The V end lost 4 bases, the J end lost 7 bases, and 9 bases lay between the germline ends. This CDR3 comprises 12 residues. Germline CDR1 reads SGHDT; CDR2 reads YYEEEE. CDR3 bases: TGTGCCAGCAGCCACACAACTAATGAGCAGTTCTTC. Translation: CASSHTTNEQFF.

This clone has a handful of counts. The chain is built from TRBV7-9 and TRBJ2-7, with 12 bases aligning to TRBD1. The CDR3 is 16 amino acids. Per germline, CDR1 SEHNR and CDR2 FQNEAQ (reference sequence). The junction had 10 bases not matched to a gene; V was cut back by 4 bases and J by 6 bases. The CDR3 DNA sequence: TGTGCCAGCAGCTCGGGATGGGGACAGGGGGCGAGCGAGCAGTACTTC. It yields the protein CASSSGWGQGASEQYF.

This clone was seen just once. The same CDR3 arises from other DNA sequences in this sample as well. This sequence joins TRBV10-3 and TRBJ1-1; D uncertain. Per germline, CDR1 ENHRY and CDR2 SYGVKD. Trimming removed 6 bases at V and 0 bases at J, with 17 bases between. CDR3 length: 16 residues. DNA of the CDR3: TGTGCCATCAGCCCCGATCTGATCGGGGTGAACACTGAAGCTTTCTTT. This translates into CAISPDLIGVNTEAFF.

The rearrangement links TRBV2 to TRBJ2-3; D is perhaps TRBD2 (5 bases). This CDR3 spans 14 amino acids. The V and J ends lost 6 bases and 6 bases respectively, with 16 bases between them. Germline lookup yields CDR1 SNHLY and CDR2 FYNNEI. The CDR3 loop is CASRGPTRGDTQYF. The CDR3 DNA is TGTGCCAGCAGAGGGCCAACCCGCGGGGATACGCAGTATTTT.

This rearrangement joins TRBV7-2 to TRBJ1-3; D possibly corresponds to TRBD1 (6 bases). The V gene's germline CDR1 is SGHTA and CDR2 FQGNSA. The ends were cut back, 1 base at V and 2 bases at J, with 9 bases in the middle. This CDR3 spans 15 amino acids. CDR3 nucleotides: TGTGCCAGCAGCTTAGAGCCAGGGGCTGGAAACACCATATATTTT. Its protein is CASSLEPGAGNTIYF.

The genes are TRBV28 and TRBJ2-7; no clear D. The CDR3 has 11 residues. CDR1 and CDR2 from the germline V gene are MDHEN and SYDVKM. V was pared by 7 bases and J by 6 bases, with 10 bases between. Here the CDR3 reads CASTSLAEQYF. CDR3 nucleotide sequence: TGTGCCAGCACCTCTTTAGCCGAGCAGTACTTC. The complete variable domain, with remaining parts taken from reference TRBV28 and TRBJ2-7, reads DVKVTQSSRYLVKRTGEKVFLECVQDMDHENMFWYRQDPGLGLRLIYFSYDVKMKEKGDIPEGYSVSREKKERFSLILESASTNQTSMYLCASTSLAEQYFGPGTRLTVT.

This clone was seen a single time. The chain uses TRBV27 and TRBJ2-7; TRBD2 is a possible D gene (6 bases). Germline V lookup: CDR1 MNHEY, CDR2 SMNVEV (reference sequence). This CDR3 is built from 13 residues. Trimming pared 3 bases from V and 6 bases from J, leaving 12 bases between. This CDR3 is CASSFSSGLEQYF. DNA for the CDR3: TGTGCCAGCAGTTTTAGTAGCGGCCTCGAGCAGTACTTC.

This rearrangement joins TRBV28 to TRBJ2-1; possibly TRBD2 for D (6 bases). Germline CDR1 and CDR2: MDHEN and SYDVKM. The germline V and J ends were trimmed by 5 bases and 5 bases, with 13 bases remaining between them. This CDR3 is built from 14 residues. CDR3 loop: CASSPGRLNNEQFF. The CDR3, as DNA: TGTGCCAGCAGTCCAGGGAGGTTGAACAATGAGCAGTTCTTC.

This clone was observed a few times. The J gene is TRBJ2-7, the V gene TRBV6-6, with 9 positions matching TRBD1. The germline CDR1 and CDR2 sequences are MNHNY and SVGAGI (reference sequence). The V and J ends lost 0 bases and 5 bases, in that order; junction bases with no gene match: 5. This CDR3 contains 15 residues. CDR3 residues: CASSYSMDRGDEQYF. The CDR3 nucleotides read TGTGCCAGCAGTTACTCGATGGACAGGGGTGACGAGCAGTACTTC.